This is a list of T cell receptor beta chains from one sample in a study of T cells in Graves' hyperthyroidism and ophthalmopathy. TCRdb passed the multiplex PCR reads through MiXCR, listing each CDR3 protein once. Of around 190,000 distinct CDR3 sequences detected, less than 20% appear once; the ten largest clones hold 40% to 65%. The source material was blood. The receptors stem from a woman in her forties or fifties with Graves' hyperthyroidism. The CDR3 runs from the conserved cysteine through the conserved F or W. The D gene is left open where the match is weak. Clone size is given for some rows only: seen once, a few or many times, or a class if the clone is expanded.

TRBJ2-7,TRBD2,.,TRBV7-8,TGTGCCAGCAGCCCTGGGACTAGCGGGGCTATCTACGAGCAGTACTTC,CASSPGTSGAIYEQYF
TRBJ1-1,.,.,TRBV7-9,TGTGCCAGCAGCCCAGCAGGAGGAGAAGCTTTCTTT,CASSPAGGEAFF
TRBJ1-6,.,.,TRBV7-9,TGTGCCAGCAGCTTAGTTTCTGGGTCTGGTTCACCCCTCCACTTT,CASSLVSGSGSPLHF
TRBJ1-2,.,many,TRBV6-1,TGTGCCAGCAGAAAATACGACAGTTCTAACTATGGCTACACCTTC,CASRKYDSSNYGYTF
TRBJ2-7,.,few,TRBV27,TGTGCCAGCAGTCTAACCGGGCCTCGGGAGCACTCCTACGAGCAGTACTTC,CASSLTGPREHSYEQYF
TRBJ1-1,.,many,TRBV18,TGTGCCAGCTCGCCGGGACAACCCCCGAACACTGAAGCTTTCTTT,CASSPGQPPNTEAFF
TRBJ2-5,.,many,TRBV3-1,TGTGCCAGCAGCCAAGATTCTCCAGGGATGGGCCAAGAGACCCAGTACTTC,CASSQDSPGMGQETQYF
TRBJ2-1,TRBD1,many,TRBV27,TGTGCCAGCAGCCCCCTGGGGACAGGGGACAATGAGCAGTTCTTC,CASSPLGTGDNEQFF
TRBJ1-5,.,many,TRBV28,TGTGCCAGGGGACACGACCGTCAGCCCCAGCATTTT,CARGHDRQPQHF
TRBJ2-7,.,many,TRBV27,TGTGCCAGCAGTTTATCCCGAATGTGGTTGGGAATGCGTTCCTACGAGCAGTACTTC,CASSLSRMWLGMRSYEQYF
TRBJ2-1,TRBD2,.,TRBV20-1,TGCAGTGCTCCTCCCATGACTAGCGGGAGGAGTCCCTACAATGAGCAGTTCTTC,CSAPPMTSGRSPYNEQFF
TRBJ2-1,.,.,TRBV20-1,TGCAGTGCTAAAGCGGGTGGGGGCCGGGGTGAGCAGTTCTTC,CSAKAGGGRGEQFF
TRBJ1-2,.,many,TRBV28,TGTGCCAGCAGTTTCGAGGGCCGGGGTGGCTACACCTTC,CASSFEGRGGYTF
TRBJ2-5,TRBD1,.,TRBV18,TGTGCCAGCTCACCCCCGGGGACAGTACAAGAGACCCAGTACTTC,CASSPPGTVQETQYF
TRBJ2-4,.,many,TRBV12-5,TGTGCTAGTGGTTTTACTGAAAACATTCAGTACTTC,CASGFTENIQYF
TRBJ2-5,.,many,TRBV28,.,CASSFGEGTQYF
TRBJ2-7,TRBD1,few,TRBV9,TGTGCCAGCGGACAGGGGGGGAGCTCCTACGAGCAGTACTTC,CASGQGGSSYEQYF
TRBJ2-5,.,few,TRBV7-2,TGTGCCAGCAGCTTAGTTAAGCGAGTACAAGAGACCCAGTACTTC,CASSLVKRVQETQYF
TRBJ2-5,.,few,TRBV14,TGTGCCAGCAGCCAAGATCGGAGACTAGGGATACAAGAGACCCAGTACTTC,CASSQDRRLGIQETQYF
TRBJ1-6,.,few,TRBV2,TGTGCCAGCAGTGAATTGTACATCGGCCAGGGATCGGCCCTCCACTTT,CASSELYIGQGSALHF
TRBJ1-6,TRBD1,few,TRBV29-1,TGCAGCGTCTCAGCCGGGACAGAGAATTCACCCCTCCACTTT,CSVSAGTENSPLHF
TRBJ2-2,.,.,TRBV3-1,TGTGCCAGCAGCAATTGGGTAGCGAACACCGGGGAGCTGTTTTTT,CASSNWVANTGELFF
TRBJ1-2,.,.,TRBV12-3/TRBV12-4,TGTGCCAGCAGTGAGGGGGTGGGCTACACCTTC,CASSEGVGYTF
TRBJ2-1,TRBD2,few,TRBV5-4,TGTGCCAGCAGCTTGGAGGGACTAGCGGGAGGGCCTGGGTACAATGAGCAGTTCTTC,CASSLEGLAGGPGYNEQFF
TRBJ2-1,.,few,TRBV5-1,TGCGCCAGCAGCTTCCCAATAGCGCCTGCGAGCTCCTACAATGAGCAGTTCTTC,CASSFPIAPASSYNEQFF
TRBJ2-7,TRBD1,many,TRBV27,TGTGCCAGCTCGGTGGACAGGGGGTGGTACGAGCAGTACTTC,CASSVDRGWYEQYF
TRBJ1-2,.,.,TRBV20-1,TGCAGTGCTAGAGATCCGGGGGGCGGGAGCTATGGCTACACCTTC,CSARDPGGGSYGYTF